Detailed here is one T cell receptor (beta chain). The antigen is unknown. Before any sequencing was done, the ViraFEST assay used viral peptide pools to expand antigen-specific CD4+ T cells. Culturing for around eleven days preceded CD4+ T cell isolation. Subjects were given two BNT162b2 or mRNA-1273 vaccine doses. The V gene end was trimmed by 5 bases and the J gene end by 2 bases; junction bases not matched to a gene: 13. The CDR3 is 19 amino acids. Germline CDR1 MDHEN, CDR2 SYDVKM. Assay: immunoSEQ multiplex PCR; the TCRdb copy retains only in-frame clones and omits some. This sample yields about 25,000 clones, of which around 70% are seen a single time; over 8% belongs to the top ten. This entry is derived from a study of vaccination effects on CD4 cells after COVID-19.

This TCR derives from a human donor who received a COVID-19 vaccine. The chain has TRBV28 and TRBJ2-3; TRBD2 aligns across 13 bases. The sample in question was CD4+ T cells from PBMCs cultured with SARS-CoV-2 spike peptides, obtained after COVID-19 vaccination. CDR3 sequence reads: CASSRTSGGSRVDTDTQYF. Here the CDR3 DNA reads TGTGCCAGCAGTCGGACTAGCGGGGGCTCCCGGGTTGACACAGATACGCAGTATTTT. Based on the CDR3 plus reference TRBV28 and TRBJ2-3, the full variable domain is DVKVTQSSRYLVKRTGEKVFLECVQDMDHENMFWYRQDPGLGLRLIYFSYDVKMKEKGDIPEGYSVSREKKERFSLILESASTNQTSMYLCASSRTSGGSRVDTDTQYFGPGTRLTVL.